This entry describes one TCR beta chain. The data originate from a study of technical replicates of blood from a few donors. Data came from immunoSEQ multiplex PCR; TCRdb stores just in-frame clones and leaves some out. The profile covers roughly 71,000 clones, with 95% to 96% appearing a single time and 0.2% to 0.3% taken by the ten largest. The CDR3 is 15 residues long. Losses at the gene ends were 3 bases for V and 3 bases for J; bases not matched to a gene: 8. Germline V gene sequence: CDR1 SGHAT, CDR2 FQDESV (reference sequence). Input material: T cells isolated from PBMCs. The chain joins TRBV11-1 to TRBJ2-7, with 7 bases identical to TRBD2. The sequence came from a human donor in good health. CDR3 loop: CASSLLAGVGYEQYF. The CDR3 coding sequence is TGTGCCAGCAGCTTGTTGGCGGGAGTTGGCTACGAGCAGTACTTC. Drawing the rest from reference TRBV11-1 and TRBJ2-7, the complete variable domain is EAEVAQSPRYKITEKSQAVAFWCDPISGHATLYWYRQILGQGPELLVQFQDESVVDDSQLPKDRFSAERLKGVDSTLKIQPAELGDSAMYLCASSLLAGVGYEQYFGPGTRLTVT.